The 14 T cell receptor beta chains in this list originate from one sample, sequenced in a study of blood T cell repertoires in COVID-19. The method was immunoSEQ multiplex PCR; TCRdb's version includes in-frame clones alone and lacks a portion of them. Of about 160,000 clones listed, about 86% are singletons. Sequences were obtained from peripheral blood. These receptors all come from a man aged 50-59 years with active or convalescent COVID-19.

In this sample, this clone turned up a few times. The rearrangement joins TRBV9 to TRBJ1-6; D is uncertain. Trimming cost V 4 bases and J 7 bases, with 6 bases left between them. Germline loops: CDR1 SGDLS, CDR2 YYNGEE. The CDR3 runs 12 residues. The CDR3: CASSPLNSPLHF. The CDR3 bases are TGTGCCAGCAGCCCCCTAAATTCACCCCTCCACTTT.

CDR3 sequence (DNA): TGTGCCAGTAATTGGGACAGGAAGAACACTGAAGCTTTCTTT. It translates to CASNWDRKNTEAFF. V usage is TRBV19 and J usage is TRBJ1-1, with 8 bases lining up with TRBD1. CDR3 size: 14 residues. The V and J ends lost 7 bases and 1 base, in that order; junction bases with no gene match: 5. Per germline, CDR1 LNHDA and CDR2 SQIVND (reference sequence).

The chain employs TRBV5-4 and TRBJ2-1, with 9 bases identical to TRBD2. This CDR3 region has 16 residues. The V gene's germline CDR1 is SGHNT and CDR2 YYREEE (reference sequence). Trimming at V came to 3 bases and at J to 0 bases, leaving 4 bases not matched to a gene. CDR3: CASSSGTSSSYNEQFF. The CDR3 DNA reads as TGTGCCAGCAGCTCGGGGACTAGCAGCTCCTACAATGAGCAGTTCTTC.

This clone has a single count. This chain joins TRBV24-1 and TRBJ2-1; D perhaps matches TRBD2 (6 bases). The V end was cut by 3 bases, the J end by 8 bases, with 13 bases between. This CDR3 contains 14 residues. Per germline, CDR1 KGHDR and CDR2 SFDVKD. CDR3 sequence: CATSDNLGGDEQFF. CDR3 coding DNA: TGTGCCACCAGTGATAACTTAGGAGGGGATGAGCAGTTCTTC.

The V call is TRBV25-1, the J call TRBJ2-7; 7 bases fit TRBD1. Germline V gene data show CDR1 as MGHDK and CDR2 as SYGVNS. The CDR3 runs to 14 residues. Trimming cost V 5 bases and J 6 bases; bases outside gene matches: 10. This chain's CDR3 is CASSSPGQSIEQYF. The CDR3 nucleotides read TGTGCCAGCAGTAGTCCGGGACAGAGTATCGAGCAGTACTTC.

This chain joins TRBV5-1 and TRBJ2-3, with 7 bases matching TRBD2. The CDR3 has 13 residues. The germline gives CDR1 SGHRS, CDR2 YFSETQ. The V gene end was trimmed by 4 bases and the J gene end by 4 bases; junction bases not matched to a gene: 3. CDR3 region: CASSERDPDTQYF. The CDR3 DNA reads TGCGCCAGCAGCGAGCGGGACCCAGATACGCAGTATTTT.

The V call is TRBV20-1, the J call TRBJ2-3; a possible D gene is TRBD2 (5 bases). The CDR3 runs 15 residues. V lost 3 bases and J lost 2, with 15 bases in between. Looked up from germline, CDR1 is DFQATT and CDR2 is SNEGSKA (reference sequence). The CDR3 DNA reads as TGCAGTGCTAGTGACGGGGTGCGAGCCACAGATACGCAGTATTTT. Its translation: CSASDGVRATDTQYF.

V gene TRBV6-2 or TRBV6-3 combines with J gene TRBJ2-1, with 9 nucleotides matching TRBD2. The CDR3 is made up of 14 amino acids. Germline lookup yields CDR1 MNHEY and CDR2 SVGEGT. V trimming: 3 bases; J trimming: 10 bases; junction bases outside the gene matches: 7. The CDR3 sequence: CASSYPGTSREQFF. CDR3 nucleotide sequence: TGTGCCAGCAGTTATCCCGGGACTAGCAGGGAGCAGTTCTTC.

CDR3 coding DNA: TGTGCCAGCAGTTACGGATCGGGAGCCCAAGAGACCCAGTACTTC. Residues: CASSYGSGAQETQYF. The rearrangement uses TRBV6-2 or TRBV6-3 and TRBJ2-5; D might be TRBD2 (6 bases). The V gene lost 2 bases and the J gene lost 1 base, with 11 bases spanning the gap. CDR3 size: 15 residues. Germline-derived CDR1 and CDR2 are MNHEY and SVGEGT.

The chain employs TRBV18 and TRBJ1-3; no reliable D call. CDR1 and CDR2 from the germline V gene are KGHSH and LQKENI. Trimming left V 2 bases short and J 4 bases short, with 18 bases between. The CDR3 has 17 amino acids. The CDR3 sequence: CASSPKTVAMGGNTIYF. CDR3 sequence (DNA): TGTGCCAGCTCACCAAAGACCGTGGCGATGGGCGGAAACACCATATATTTT.

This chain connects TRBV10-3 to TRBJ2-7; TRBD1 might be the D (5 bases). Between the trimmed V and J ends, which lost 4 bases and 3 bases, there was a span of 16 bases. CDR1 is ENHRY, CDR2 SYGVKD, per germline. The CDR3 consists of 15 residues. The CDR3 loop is CAISGSTENYYEQYF. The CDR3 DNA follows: TGTGCCATCAGTGGATCGACAGAGAATTACTACGAGCAGTACTTC.

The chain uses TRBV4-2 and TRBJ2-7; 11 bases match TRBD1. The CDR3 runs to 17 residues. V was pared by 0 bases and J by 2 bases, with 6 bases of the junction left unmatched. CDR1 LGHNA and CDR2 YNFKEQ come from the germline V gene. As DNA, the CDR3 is TGTGCCAGCAGCCAAGATCGTATGGGACAGGGGGCCTACGAGCAGTACTTC. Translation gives CASSQDRMGQGAYEQYF.

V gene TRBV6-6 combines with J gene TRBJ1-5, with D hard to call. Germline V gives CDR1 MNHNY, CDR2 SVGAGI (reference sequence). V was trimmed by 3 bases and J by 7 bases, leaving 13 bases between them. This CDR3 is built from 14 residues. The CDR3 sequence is CASSYSGRTQPQHF. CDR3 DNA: TGTGCCAGCAGTTATTCGGGGAGAACGCAGCCCCAGCATTTT.

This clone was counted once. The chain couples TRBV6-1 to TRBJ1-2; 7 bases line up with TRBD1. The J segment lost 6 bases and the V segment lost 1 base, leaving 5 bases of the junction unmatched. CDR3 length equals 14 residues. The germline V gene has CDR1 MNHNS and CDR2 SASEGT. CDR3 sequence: CASSEVATGNGYTF. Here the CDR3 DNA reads TGTGCCAGCAGTGAAGTAGCGACAGGGAATGGCTACACCTTC.